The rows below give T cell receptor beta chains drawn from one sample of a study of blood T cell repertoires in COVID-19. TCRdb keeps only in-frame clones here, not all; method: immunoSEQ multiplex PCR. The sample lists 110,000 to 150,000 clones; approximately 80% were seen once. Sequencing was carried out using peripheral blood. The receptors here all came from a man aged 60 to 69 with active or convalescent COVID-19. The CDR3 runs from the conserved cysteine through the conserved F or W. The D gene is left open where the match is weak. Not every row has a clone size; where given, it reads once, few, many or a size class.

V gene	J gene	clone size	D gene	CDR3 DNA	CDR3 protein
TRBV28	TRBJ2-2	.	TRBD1	TGTGCCAGCAGTAACGACAGGGGGGACACCGGGGAGCTGTTTTTT	CASSNDRGDTGELFF
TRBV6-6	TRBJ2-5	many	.	TGTGCCAGCAGAACCATGGAGCGAGAGACCCAGTACTTC	CASRTMERETQYF
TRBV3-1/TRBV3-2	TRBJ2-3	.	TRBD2	TGTGCCAGCAGCCCCGGGACTAGCGGGAGGGCCACAGATACGCAGTATTTT	CASSPGTSGRATDTQYF
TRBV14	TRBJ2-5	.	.	TGTGCCAGCAGCCAAGCCGGATGGGCTACGCAAGAGACCCAGTACTTC	CASSQAGWATQETQYF
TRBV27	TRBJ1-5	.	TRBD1	TGTGCCAGCAGTCCCGCCACAGGGGGCGGCAATCAGCCCCAGCATTTT	CASSPATGGGNQPQHF
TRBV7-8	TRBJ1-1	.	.	TGTGCCAGCAGCCCCTACTTTTCGGGGTCCACTGAAGCTTTCTTT	CASSPYFSGSTEAFF
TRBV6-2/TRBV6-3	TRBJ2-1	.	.	TGTGCCAGCAGTTGGGGGGGCCCCAATGAGCAGTTCTTC	CASSWGGPNEQFF
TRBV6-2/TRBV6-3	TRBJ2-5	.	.	TGTGCCAGCAGTTATACAAGAGAGACCCAGTACTTC	CASSYTRETQYF
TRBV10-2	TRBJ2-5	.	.	TGCGCCAGCAGGACCGCAGGGGTTCAAGAGACCCAGTACTTC	CASRTAGVQETQYF
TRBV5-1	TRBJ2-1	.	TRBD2	TGCGCCAGCAGTAGCGGGGGAATCCATGAGCAGTTCTTC	CASSSGGIHEQFF
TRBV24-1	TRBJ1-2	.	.	TGTGCCACCAGTGATTCGGGAGCTAAGTCCCACTATGGCTACACCTTC	CATSDSGAKSHYGYTF